This T cell receptor (beta chain) was identified in a study of cytomegalovirus exposure and HLA in healthy donors. Across the whole study: An analysis done earlier identified almost 120 million unique TCR beta sequences from around 180 million T cells. About 85 million unique TCR sequences came from HLA-typed donors in an early release. Study results and limitations: A prior analysis recorded that most TCR beta V segments were productive about 87% or about 30% of the time. In a later analysis, at a false discovery rate of 0.05, about 15,000 TCR beta sequences were associated with HLA alleles.

On this clone itself: The target antigen is unknown.

The PCR used 60 Vbeta and 13 Jbeta primers. Sequencing was performed with immunoSEQ multiplex PCR; in TCRdb, only in-frame clones are kept and a portion is missing. The repertoire holds 150,000 to 200,000 clones, roughly 72% seen once, with 1.5% to 1.9% in the top ten. The CDR3 sequence is 16 residues long. Trimming removed 0 bases from V and 2 bases from J; junction bases left unmatched: 4. Germline CDR1 and CDR2: WNHNN and SYGVQD (reference sequence). The chain employs TRBV10-1 and TRBJ2-7; 10 bases are a match to TRBD1. The source material was PBMCs. This receptor was obtained from a man aged 35-49 years in good health and CMV-seronegative. The CDR3 protein is CASSESRGTGAYEQYF. In DNA, the CDR3 is TGCGCCAGCAGTGAGTCGAGAGGGACAGGGGCCTACGAGCAGTACTTC.